This record covers a single T cell receptor beta chain. The antigen remains undetermined. The sample is drawn from a study of cytomegalovirus exposure and HLA in healthy donors. The germline gives CDR1 MDHEN, CDR2 SYDVKM. V lost 5 bases, J lost 0 bases, and 16 bases stayed unmatched. This CDR3 comprises 20 residues. General study results and limits: Reports credit the classifier with highly specific, highly sensitive diagnosis of cytomegalovirus status.

It was with 60 Vbeta and 13 Jbeta primers that the PCR ran. Libraries were prepared by immunoSEQ multiplex PCR; TCRdb keeps only in-frame clonotypes and omits some of them. The repertoire holds more than 110,000 clones, with roughly four fifths as singletons. These donors counted as nominally healthy when sampled, but unrecorded immune exposures were likely. The chain uses TRBV28 and TRBJ2-6, with 7 bases fitting TRBD1. This clonotype was sampled from a man aged 25 to 45 in good health and CMV-seronegative. The source material was PBMCs. CDR3 sequence: CASSRSDRSPLHSGANVLTF. CDR3 in DNA: TGTGCCAGCAGTCGATCGGACAGGTCTCCCCTTCACTCTGGGGCCAACGTCCTGACTTTC.